This T cell receptor beta chain was captured in a study of CD8 T cells in ankylosing spondylitis. Ten or more counts support this clonotype. Using its own MiXCR run on the 5' RACE reads, TCRdb lists one record per CDR3 protein. This table holds about 150,000 distinct CDR3 sequences, 11% found once. The receptor was derived from a female donor with ankylosing spondylitis or in good health (not recorded which). Sequencing was performed on blood, either unsorted or a sorted T cell fraction (not recorded which).

In nucleotides, the CDR3 is TGTGCCAGCACACTAGTAGGCAATCAGCCCCAGCATTTT. Residues: CASTLVGNQPQHF. This chain joins TRBV28 and TRBJ1-5; D call uncertain. This CDR3 is built from 13 residues. V lost 7 bases and J lost 2, with 9 bases in between. Germline values: CDR1 MDHEN, CDR2 SYDVKM.